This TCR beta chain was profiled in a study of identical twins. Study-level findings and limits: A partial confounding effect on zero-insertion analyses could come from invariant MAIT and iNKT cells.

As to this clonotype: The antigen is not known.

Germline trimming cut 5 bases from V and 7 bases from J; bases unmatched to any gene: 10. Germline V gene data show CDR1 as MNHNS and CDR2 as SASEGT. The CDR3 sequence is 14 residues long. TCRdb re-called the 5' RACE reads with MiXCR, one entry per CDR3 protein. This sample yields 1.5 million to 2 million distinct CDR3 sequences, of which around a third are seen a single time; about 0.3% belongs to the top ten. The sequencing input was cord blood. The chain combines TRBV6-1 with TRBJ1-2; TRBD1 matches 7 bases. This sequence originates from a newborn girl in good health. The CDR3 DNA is TGTGCCAGCAGTACCGCGACAGGGCCGGGTGGCTACACCTTC. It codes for CASSTATGPGGYTF.